A single sample gave rise to the 19 T cell receptor beta chains below, sequenced in a study of shared clonotypes between healthy human individuals. The assay was immunoSEQ multiplex PCR, and TCRdb's table has in-frame clones only and misses some. The top ten clones hold 0.3% to 0.45% of a sample with 1,400,000 or so clones, around 98.5% of them seen once. Material: naive CD4+ T cells sorted from blood. The sample's subset: CD45RA+ positively selected. These receptors came from a man aged 25 to 45 in good health.

This clone was observed a single time. V gene TRBV10-3 combines with J gene TRBJ2-2, with 8 positions matching TRBD1. The CDR3 sequence is 14 residues long. Germline V gene sequence: CDR1 ENHRY, CDR2 SYGVKD. With V trimmed by 6 bases and J by 4 bases, 4 bases remained unmatched. The CDR3 DNA follows: TGTGCCATCAGCACGGACAGGGTCACCGGGGAGCTGTTTTTT. Translation gives CAISTDRVTGELFF.

The V and J genes are TRBV28 and TRBJ2-7; no clear D. V lost 1 base, J lost 3 bases, and 10 bases lay in between. In germline, CDR1 is MDHEN, CDR2 SYDVKM. The CDR3 totals 14 residues. The CDR3 loop is CASSLLRVGYEQYF. In nucleotides, the CDR3 is TGTGCCAGCAGTTTATTAAGGGTCGGCTACGAGCAGTACTTC.

V usage is TRBV11-2 and J usage is TRBJ2-7; the D is unclear. The germline V gene encodes CDR1 SGHAT and CDR2 FQNNGV. This CDR3 region has 12 residues. The V end was cut by 7 bases, the J end by 4 bases, with 11 bases between. CDR3 protein: CASTSPSYEQYF. The CDR3 DNA reads TGTGCCAGCACCAGCCCGTCATACGAGCAGTACTTC.

This chain joins TRBV28 and TRBJ1-3; D not resolved. The CDR3 extends over 15 amino acids. V lost 6 bases and J 4 bases, leaving 16 bases between the germline ends. CDR1 is MDHEN and CDR2 is SYDVKM in the germline V gene. As DNA, the CDR3 is TGTGCCAGCAGGGGCGGAATTCGATGGGGAAACACCATATATTTT. This codes for CASRGGIRWGNTIYF.

The V gene is TRBV2, the J gene TRBJ2-7, with D hard to call. Trimming pared 6 bases from V and 4 bases from J, leaving 10 bases between. The CDR3 runs to 12 residues. CDR1 is SNHLY, CDR2 FYNNEI, per germline. The CDR3: CASSSLPYEQYF. The CDR3 region has the DNA TGTGCCAGCAGCTCCCTTCCATACGAGCAGTACTTC.

The rearrangement links TRBV4-3 to TRBJ2-1, with TRBD2 matching 8 bases. The CDR3 is 16 residues long. V gave up 1 base and J gave up 2 bases; unmatched junction bases: 4. From germline, CDR1 is LGHNA and CDR2 YSLEER. As DNA, the CDR3 is TGCGCCAGCAGCCAAGGGCAGACTAGCGCCTACAATGAGCAGTTCTTC. As protein: CASSQGQTSAYNEQFF.

The chain joins TRBV19 to TRBJ1-5; 7 nucleotides align to TRBD1. The CDR3 runs to 14 residues. V was clipped by 4 bases and J by 0 bases; unmatched bases: 0. The V gene's germline CDR1 is LNHDA and CDR2 SQIVND (reference sequence). Here the CDR3 DNA reads TGTGCCAGTAGTACAGGGGGTAGCAATCAGCCCCAGCATTTT. Translating gives CASSTGGSNQPQHF.

This clone was counted once. This sequence joins TRBV19 and TRBJ1-5; weak D call: TRBD1 (5 bases). Germline values: CDR1 LNHDA, CDR2 SQIVND (reference sequence). The CDR3 totals 13 residues. The V gene lost 7 bases and the J gene lost 5 bases, with 12 bases spanning the gap. The CDR3 bases are TGTGCCAGTAATCAAGGGGTAGATCAGCCCCAGCATTTT. Amino acid sequence: CASNQGVDQPQHF.

The V call is TRBV5-1, the J call TRBJ2-7; no clear D gene. The CDR3 loop spans 14 amino acids. CDR1 is SGHRS and CDR2 is YFSETQ in the germline V gene. V was pared by 0 bases and J by 5 bases, with 12 bases between. The CDR3 DNA sequence: TGCGCCAGCAGCTTGGACCTACGTAGGGACGAGCAGTACTTC. It codes for CASSLDLRRDEQYF.

The J gene is TRBJ2-1, the V gene TRBV20-1, with D uncertain. Germline CDR1 is DFQATT and CDR2 is SNEGSKA (reference sequence). This CDR3 region has 11 residues. CDR3 DNA: TGCAGCGGTACCTCCTACAATGAGCAGTTCTTC. It codes for CSGTSYNEQFF.

The CDR3 sequence is CASSSKDIRRGYTF. CDR3 sequence (DNA): TGTGCCAGCAGCTCAAAGGACATTCGGCGCGGCTACACCTTC. The V gene is TRBV7-2, the J gene TRBJ1-2, with a possible D match to TRBD1 (5 bases). This CDR3 has 14 residues. CDR1 is SGHTA and CDR2 is FQGNSA in the germline V gene. V was pared by 4 bases and J by 8 bases, with 17 bases between.

The chain has TRBV6-1 and TRBJ2-7; TRBD1 agrees at 11 bases. The germline V gene has CDR1 MNHNS and CDR2 SASEGT. Trimming took 4 bases from V and 5 from J; bases not matched to a gene: 4. This CDR3 comprises 14 residues. CDR3 sequence (DNA): TGTGCCAGCAGTGTTGGACAGGGGGCCCACGAGCAGTACTTC. It encodes CASSVGQGAHEQYF.

The chain recombines TRBV7-8 with TRBJ2-1; TRBD2 aligns across 10 bases. In germline, CDR1 is SGHVS, CDR2 FQNEAQ. The CDR3 has 17 residues. The junction had 10 bases not matched to a gene; V was cut back by 8 bases and J by 0 bases. The CDR3 sequence: CASSRTSGGSSYNEQFF. CDR3 sequence (DNA): TGTGCCAGCTCTCGGACTAGCGGTGGGAGCTCCTACAATGAGCAGTTCTTC.

About this clone itself: Distinct nucleotide sequences in the sample also encode this CDR3. The CDR3 nucleotides read TGTGCCAGCAGCTTACAGGGGAATCAGCCCCAGCATTTT. It specifies CASSLQGNQPQHF. The V and J genes are TRBV7-9 and TRBJ1-5; maybe TRBD1 (6 bases). Germline CDR1 and CDR2: SEHNR and FQNEAQ (reference sequence). Trimming left V 2 bases short and J 4 bases short, with 6 bases between. The CDR3 has 13 amino acids.

The CDR3 DNA is TGTGCCAGCAGCTTGGAGGGGCAGCGCGAAGCTTTCTTT. This gives the protein CASSLEGQREAFF. The V call is TRBV5-4, the J call TRBJ1-1, with D possibly TRBD1 on 5 matching bases. This CDR3 region has 13 residues. Germline-derived CDR1 and CDR2 are SGHNT and YYREEE (reference sequence). The germline V and J ends were trimmed by 0 bases and 8 bases, with 11 bases remaining between them. The full variable domain, its missing parts supplied by reference TRBV5-4 and TRBJ1-1, is ETGVTQSPTHLIKTRGQQVTLRCSSQSGHNTVSWYQQALGQGPQFIFQYYREEENGRGNFPPRFSGLQFPNYSSELNVNALELDDSALYLCASSLEGQREAFFGQGTRLTVV.

The chain recombines TRBV2 with TRBJ2-5; no firm D call. The CDR3 extends over 11 amino acids. Germline lookup yields CDR1 SNHLY and CDR2 FYNNEI. The ends were cut back, 8 bases at V and 7 bases at J, with 11 bases in the middle. The CDR3 DNA reads as TGTGCCAGCGAGCAATCGGGGACCCAGTACTTC. Residues: CASEQSGTQYF.

The rearrangement joins TRBV11-2 to TRBJ2-7; 9 nucleotides align to TRBD1. Losses at the gene ends were 4 bases for V and 3 bases for J; bases not matched to a gene: 7. The CDR3 sequence is 15 residues long. From germline, CDR1 is SGHAT and CDR2 FQNNGV. Written as DNA, the CDR3 is TGTGCCAGCAGCTACGGGACAGGGATCCTCTACGAGCAGTACTTC. This translates into CASSYGTGILYEQYF.

V usage is TRBV5-1 and J usage is TRBJ1-1; TRBD1 matches at 9 bases. After removal of 5 bases from V and 6 bases from J, the junction contained 8 bases not matched to a gene. From germline, CDR1 is SGHRS and CDR2 YFSETQ. There are 14 residues in the CDR3. The CDR3 DNA reads TGCGCCAGCAGACCACAGGGGGCCTCCGCTGAAGCTTTCTTT. It translates to CASRPQGASAEAFF.

The V call is TRBV7-9, the J call TRBJ2-7, with 8 bases lining up with TRBD1. The ends lost 3 bases at V and 4 bases at J; junction bases unmatched: 5. The germline V gene has CDR1 SEHNR and CDR2 FQNEAQ (reference sequence). The CDR3 contains 14 residues. CDR3 sequence: CASSLTGVTYEQYF. DNA of the CDR3: TGTGCCAGCAGCTTGACAGGGGTCACATACGAGCAGTACTTC.